Listed here are 17 T cell receptor beta chains from one sample, sequenced in a study of blood T cell repertoires in COVID-19. Assay used: immunoSEQ multiplex PCR; TCRdb lists only in-frame clones, some missing. Of around 230,000 clones listed, roughly 88% are singletons. Material: PBMCs or T cells enriched from blood (not recorded which). These receptors all come from a woman aged 40 to 50 with acute COVID-19.

The rearrangement links TRBV10-3 to TRBJ1-5, with D perhaps matching TRBD1 (5 bases). The CDR3 consists of 14 residues. The V end lost 4 bases, the J end lost 7 bases, and 14 bases lay between the germline ends. The germline gives CDR1 ENHRY, CDR2 SYGVKD. The CDR3 here is CAISGLGAGQPQHF. CDR3 bases: TGTGCCATCAGTGGTCTTGGGGCAGGGCAGCCCCAGCATTTT.

V and J are TRBV28 and TRBJ1-2; no definite D call. V lost 5 bases, J lost 4 bases, and 14 bases lay in between. The CDR3 has 14 residues. CDR1 MDHEN and CDR2 SYDVKM come from the germline V gene. CDR3 coding DNA: TGTGCCAGCAGTCCGACCGGGGTTAGCTATGGCTACACCTTC. Residues: CASSPTGVSYGYTF.

The chain couples TRBV5-1 to TRBJ2-1; TRBD2 is a possible D gene (5 bases). The V end lost 4 bases, the J end lost 5 bases, and 7 bases lay between the germline ends. Germline CDR1 reads SGHRS; CDR2 reads YFSETQ. CDR3 length equals 12 residues. CDR3 sequence reads: CASSTGNNEQFF. In DNA, the CDR3 is TGCGCCAGCAGCACCGGGAACAATGAGCAGTTCTTC.

The chain links TRBV5-1 to TRBJ2-3; D might be TRBD1 (6 bases). Germline lookup yields CDR1 SGHRS and CDR2 YFSETQ. The CDR3 totals 14 residues. V dropped 3 bases and J dropped 0 bases, with 8 bases sitting between them. The CDR3: CASSSQGSTDTQYF. CDR3 bases: TGCGCCAGCAGCTCACAGGGCAGCACAGATACGCAGTATTTT.

The chain uses TRBV12-3 or TRBV12-4 and TRBJ1-1; D gene ambiguous. CDR3 length: 13 residues. The ends were cut back, 6 bases at V and 4 bases at J, with 12 bases in the middle. The CDR3 spells CASRDGGSTEAFF. The CDR3 DNA is TGTGCCAGCAGGGACGGCGGGAGCACTGAAGCTTTCTTT.

V gene TRBV5-5 combines with J gene TRBJ2-7; 7 bases are shared with TRBD1. Germline V lookup: CDR1 SGHKS, CDR2 YYEKEE (reference sequence). The V segment lost 2 bases and the J segment 6 bases; nucleotides outside the gene matches: 11. The CDR3 spans 15 residues. DNA for the CDR3: TGTGCCAGCAGCTTTACGGGACAGCTCACCCTCGAGCAGTACTTC. Translated, it gives CASSFTGQLTLEQYF.

In nucleotides, the CDR3 is TGTGCCTGGAGGAGGCGGGGTTCTCTTACATCTGGGGCCAACGTCCTGACTTTC. Protein product: CAWRRRGSLTSGANVLTF. The chain combines TRBV30 with TRBJ2-6; perhaps TRBD2 as D (6 bases). The germline CDR1 and CDR2 sequences are GTSNPN and SVGIG (reference sequence). This CDR3 has 18 amino acids. V dropped 3 bases and J dropped 1 base, with 19 bases sitting between them.

The rearrangement links TRBV10-2 to TRBJ1-5; possibly TRBD1 for D (6 bases). The length of the CDR3 is 14 residues. V shed 4 bases and J shed 9 bases, with 16 bases lying between them. The V gene's germline CDR1 is WSHSY and CDR2 SAAADI. The CDR3 region is CASSGVGGDSPQHF. Here the CDR3 DNA reads TGCGCCAGCAGTGGAGTAGGGGGTGATTCGCCCCAGCATTTT.

V gene TRBV19 combines with J gene TRBJ1-1; D is perhaps TRBD1 (5 bases). Germline V gene lookup returns CDR1 LNHDA and CDR2 SQIVND (reference sequence). This CDR3 spans 15 amino acids. Trimming left V 5 bases short and J 0 bases short, with 13 bases between. CDR3 in amino acids: CASSPRRGLNTEAFF. The CDR3 DNA is TGTGCCAGTAGTCCACGGAGGGGCTTGAACACTGAAGCTTTCTTT.

The chain employs TRBV3-1 (or the pseudogene TRBV3-2) and TRBJ1-2; D gene unclear. In germline, CDR1 is LGHDT, CDR2 YNNKEL (reference sequence). V lost 4 bases and J 2 bases, leaving 8 bases between the germline ends. The CDR3 contains 13 residues. As DNA, the CDR3 is TGTGCCAGCAGCCTAGACATGAACTATGGCTACACCTTC. This gives the protein CASSLDMNYGYTF.

This chain links TRBV7-2 with TRBJ2-3; tentative D call: TRBD1 (6 bases). The CDR3 is made up of 15 amino acids. The germline V gene has CDR1 SGHTA and CDR2 FQGNSA. The ends were cut back, 5 bases at V and 0 bases at J, with 12 bases in the middle. In DNA, the CDR3 is TGTGCCAGCAGCCCTCAGGGGATAAGCACAGATACGCAGTATTTT. This gives the protein CASSPQGISTDTQYF.

This clone appeared once. CDR3 sequence: CASSPTGAGTEAFF. CDR3 bases: TGTGCCAGCAGCCCGACAGGGGCGGGCACTGAAGCTTTCTTT. V is TRBV2 and J is TRBJ1-1; 8 bases align to TRBD1. The CDR3 extends over 14 amino acids. Per germline, CDR1 SNHLY and CDR2 FYNNEI. The V and J ends lost 6 bases and 4 bases, in that order; junction bases with no gene match: 7.

This rearrangement joins TRBV7-8 to TRBJ1-2; D may be TRBD1 (5 bases). Per the germline V gene, CDR1 is SGHVS and CDR2 is FQNEAQ. This CDR3 is built from 14 residues. The V end was cut by 5 bases, the J end by 4 bases, with 14 bases between. The CDR3 DNA reads as TGTGCCAGCAGCGGGGCGCGGACCGGCTATGGCTACACCTTC. It codes for CASSGARTGYGYTF.

The chain is built from TRBV4-2 and TRBJ2-3; 11 bases are a match to TRBD2. V trimming: 5 bases; J trimming: 7 bases; junction bases outside the gene matches: 11. Looked up from germline, CDR1 is LGHNA and CDR2 is YNFKEQ. The CDR3 length is 16 residues. CDR3 nucleotide sequence: TGTGCCAGCAGCGGGGGAACTAGCGGGGGCGCAAATACGCAGTATTTT. Amino acids: CASSGGTSGGANTQYF.

The rearrangement links TRBV7-9 to TRBJ1-1; 7 positions agree with TRBD1. CDR3 length equals 16 residues. V lost 2 bases to trimming and J lost 5 bases; unmatched junction nucleotides: 11. Germline V CDR1 and CDR2: SEHNR, FQNEAQ (reference sequence). The CDR3 reads CASSLWTGTRTTEAFF. The CDR3 DNA follows: TGTGCCAGCAGCTTATGGACAGGAACTAGAACTACTGAAGCTTTCTTT.

The V call is TRBV7-2, the J call TRBJ2-1, with 8 bases fitting TRBD2. There are 17 residues in the CDR3. Germline lookup yields CDR1 SGHTA and CDR2 FQGNSA. V dropped 2 bases and J dropped 3; count of bases not matched to a gene: 9. The CDR3 DNA reads TGTGCCAGCAGCTTATCCCCCTCTGCGGGGGGCTACAATGAGCAGTTCTTC. The encoded protein is CASSLSPSAGGYNEQFF. Filled out from reference TRBV7-2 and TRBJ2-1, the complete variable domain reads GAGVSQSPSNKVTEKGKDVELRCDPISGHTALYWYRQSLGQGLEFLIYFQGNSAPDKSGLPSDRFSAERTGGSVSTLTIQRTQQEDSAVYLCASSLSPSAGGYNEQFFGPGTRLTVL.

The chain uses TRBV5-1 and TRBJ2-1, with D unclear. Trimming took 2 bases from V and 0 from J, leaving 12 bases between them. The V gene's germline CDR1 is SGHRS and CDR2 YFSETQ. The CDR3 is 16 amino acids. For the CDR3, the DNA is TGCGCCAGCAGCTTCGATGGGCAAATCTCCTACAATGAGCAGTTCTTC. As protein: CASSFDGQISYNEQFF.